This TCR beta chain was identified during a study of chemoradiotherapy in HPV16-positive cancers. The junction had 6 bases not matched to a gene; V was cut back by 7 bases and J by 6 bases. CDR1 and CDR2 from the germline V gene are ENHRY and SYGVKD. The CDR3 extends over 14 amino acids. In this sample, this clone turned up once. No antigen is known for it. General observations from the study: Better recurrence-free survival went with HPV-responsive T-cell expansion in HPV16-positive patients. HPV-specific T cells were functionally defined from only a couple of HPV16-positive patients.

Profiled with immunoSEQ multiplex PCR; TCRdb holds only in-frame clones, not every one. The sample comprises approximately 8,800 clones, roughly 71% of which are singletons, and 10% rests with the top ten. The chain combines TRBV10-3 with TRBJ2-2; 9 bases are a match to TRBD1. The clonotype comes from a human donor with HPV-associated anogenital cancer. The sequenced sample was tumor tissue, obtained from a patient who underwent chemoradiotherapy. The CDR3 spells CAITPTGGAGELFF. The CDR3 nucleotides read TGTGCCATCACCCCGACAGGGGGTGCCGGGGAGCTGTTTTTT.